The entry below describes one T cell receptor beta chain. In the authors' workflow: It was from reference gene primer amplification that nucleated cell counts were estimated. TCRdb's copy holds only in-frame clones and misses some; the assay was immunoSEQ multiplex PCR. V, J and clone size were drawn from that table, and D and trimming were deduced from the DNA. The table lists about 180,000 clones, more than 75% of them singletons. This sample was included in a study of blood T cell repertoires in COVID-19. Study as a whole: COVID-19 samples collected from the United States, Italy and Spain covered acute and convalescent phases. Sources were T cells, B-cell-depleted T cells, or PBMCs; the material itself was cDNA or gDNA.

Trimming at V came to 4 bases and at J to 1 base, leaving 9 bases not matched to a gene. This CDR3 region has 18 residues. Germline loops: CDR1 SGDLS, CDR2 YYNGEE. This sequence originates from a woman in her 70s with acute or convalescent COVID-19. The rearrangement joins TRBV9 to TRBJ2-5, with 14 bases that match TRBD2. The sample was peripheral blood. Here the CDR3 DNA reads TGTGCCAGCAGCTGGGGACTAGCGGGGGTGGGCCCCCAAGAGACCCAGTACTTC. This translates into CASSWGLAGVGPQETQYF. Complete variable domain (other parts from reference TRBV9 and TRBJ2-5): DSGVTQTPKHLITATGQRVTLRCSPRSGDLSVYWYQQSLDQGLQFLIQYYNGEERAKGNILERFSAQQFPDLHSELNLSSLELGDSALYFCASSWGLAGVGPQETQYFGPGTRLLVL.